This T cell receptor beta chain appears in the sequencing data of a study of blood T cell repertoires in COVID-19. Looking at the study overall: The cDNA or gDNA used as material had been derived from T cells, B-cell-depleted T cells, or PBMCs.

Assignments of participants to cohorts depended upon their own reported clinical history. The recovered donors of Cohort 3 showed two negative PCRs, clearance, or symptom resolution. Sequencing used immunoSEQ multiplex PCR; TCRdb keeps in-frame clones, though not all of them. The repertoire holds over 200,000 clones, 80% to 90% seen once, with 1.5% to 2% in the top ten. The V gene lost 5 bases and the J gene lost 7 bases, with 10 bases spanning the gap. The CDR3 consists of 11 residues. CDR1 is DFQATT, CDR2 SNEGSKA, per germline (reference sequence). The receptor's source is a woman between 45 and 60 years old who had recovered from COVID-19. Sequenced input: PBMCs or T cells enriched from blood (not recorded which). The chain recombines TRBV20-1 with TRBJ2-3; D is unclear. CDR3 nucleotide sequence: TGCAGTGCTTACTCCCCTAATACGCAGTATTTT. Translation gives CSAYSPNTQYF.